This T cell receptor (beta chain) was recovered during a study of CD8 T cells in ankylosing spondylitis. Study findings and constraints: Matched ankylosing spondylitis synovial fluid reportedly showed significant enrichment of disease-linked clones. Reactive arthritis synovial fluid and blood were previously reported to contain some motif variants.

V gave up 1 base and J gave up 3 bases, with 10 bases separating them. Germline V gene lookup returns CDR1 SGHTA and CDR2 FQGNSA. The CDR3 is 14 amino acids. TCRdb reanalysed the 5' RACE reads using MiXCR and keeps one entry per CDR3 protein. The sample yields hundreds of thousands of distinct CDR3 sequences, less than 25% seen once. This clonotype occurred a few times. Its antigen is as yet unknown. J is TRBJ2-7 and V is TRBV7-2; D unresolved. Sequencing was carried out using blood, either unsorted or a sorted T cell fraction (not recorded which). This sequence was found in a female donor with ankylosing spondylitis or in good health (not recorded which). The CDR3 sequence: CASSLEGMDYEQYF. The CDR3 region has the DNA TGTGCCAGCAGCTTAGAGGGTATGGACTACGAGCAGTACTTC.